This paragraph covers one T cell receptor beta chain sequence. V gave up 8 bases and J gave up 4 bases; unmatched junction bases: 7. The V gene's germline CDR1 is LNHNV and CDR2 YYDKDF (reference sequence). This CDR3 contains 14 residues. This entry comes from a study of blood T cell repertoires in COVID-19. Whole-study context: Researchers got acute and convalescent COVID-19 samples from the United States, Italy and Spain. The analysed material was cDNA or gDNA that came from T cells, B-cell-depleted T cells, or PBMCs.

In the authors' methods: Estimated nucleated cell counts came from reference gene primer amplification. Sequenced by immunoSEQ multiplex PCR; TCRdb stores in-frame clones only, minus some. The DNA was the basis for D and trimming; V, J and clone size are from that table. The data show around 130,000 clones, 80% to 85% seen once. This receptor was obtained from a woman under 40 who had recovered from COVID-19. This chain connects TRBV15 to TRBJ2-1; the match to TRBD2 covers 8 bases. The sequenced material came from peripheral blood. The CDR3 bases are TGTGCCACCGGACCTAGCGGGCCTTACAATGAGCAGTTCTTC. It yields the protein CATGPSGPYNEQFF.